This TCR beta chain stems from a study of blood T cells in healthy people across ages. The sample holds many counts of this clonotype. The CDR3 covers 17 residues. Germline-derived CDR1 and CDR2 are DFQATT and SNEGSKA (reference sequence). Trimming took off 1 base at V and 5 bases at J, with 21 bases between the two ends. A second PCR, run for roughly 7 to 11 cycles, used a sample-barcoded 5' primer plus a J-beta primer mix. Each CDR3 protein gets one entry after TCRdb re-called the 5' RACE reads with MiXCR. This sample has approximately 680,000 distinct CDR3 sequences; around 32% occur once, and the top ten carry 15%.

The clonotype comes from a woman aged 80 or over in good health. This sequence joins TRBV20-1 and TRBJ2-1; D is possibly TRBD1 (6 bases). The sample was blood. CDR3 DNA sequence: TGCAGTGCTAGAGTTCTTTTACCGGGACACCCCAACAATGAGCAGTTCTTC. Amino acid sequence: CSARVLLPGHPNNEQFF.